The TCR beta chain described here comes from a study of blood T cell repertoires in COVID-19. Background on the study: Spain, Italy and the United States supplied samples that represented acute and convalescent COVID-19.

The CDR3 consists of 17 residues. The germline gives CDR1 ENHRY, CDR2 SYGVKD. V dropped 0 bases and J dropped 1 base, with 16 bases sitting between them. In the source study's methods: Amplification of reference gene primers was used by the study to estimate nucleated cell counts. Method: immunoSEQ multiplex PCR; TCRdb's copy keeps in-frame clones and lacks some. V, J and clone size reflect that table, while D and trimming were determined from the DNA. Among 95,000 to 150,000 clones, 70% to 90% were seen once, and the ten largest hold 0.75% to 0.9%. The clonotype comes from a woman in her forties or fifties with active or convalescent COVID-19. Sample: peripheral blood. The rearrangement joins TRBV10-3 to TRBJ2-7; TRBD1 might be the D (5 bases). The CDR3 sequence: CAISESQQGILSYEQYF. The CDR3 coding sequence is TGTGCCATCAGTGAGTCCCAGCAGGGAATTTTATCCTACGAGCAGTACTTC.